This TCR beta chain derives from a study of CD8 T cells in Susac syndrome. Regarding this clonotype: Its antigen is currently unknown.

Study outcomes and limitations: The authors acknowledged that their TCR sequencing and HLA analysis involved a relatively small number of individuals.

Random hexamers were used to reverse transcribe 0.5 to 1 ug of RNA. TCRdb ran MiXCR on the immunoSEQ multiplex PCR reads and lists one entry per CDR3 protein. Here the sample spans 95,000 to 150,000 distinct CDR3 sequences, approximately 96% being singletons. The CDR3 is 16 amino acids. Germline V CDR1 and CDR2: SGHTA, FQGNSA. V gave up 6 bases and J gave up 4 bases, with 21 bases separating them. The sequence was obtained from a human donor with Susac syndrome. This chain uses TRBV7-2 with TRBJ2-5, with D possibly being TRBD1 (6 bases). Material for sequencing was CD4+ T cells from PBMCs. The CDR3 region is CASSLNGAGAGETQYF. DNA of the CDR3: TGTGCCAGCAGTCTCAACGGGGCAGGGGCTGGAGAGACCCAGTACTTC. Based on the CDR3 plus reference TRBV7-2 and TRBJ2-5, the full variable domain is GAGVSQSPSNKVTEKGKDVELRCDPISGHTALYWYRQSLGQGLEFLIYFQGNSAPDKSGLPSDRFSAERTGGSVSTLTIQRTQQEDSAVYLCASSLNGAGAGETQYFGPGTRLLVL.